This TCR beta chain was observed in a study of blood T cell repertoires in COVID-19. Profiling relied on immunoSEQ multiplex PCR, and the TCRdb table lists in-frame clones only, not all of them. The sample holds around 290,000 clones, 80% to 95% seen once. This CDR3 spans 14 amino acids. V was clipped by 1 base and J by 7 bases, with 11 bases between them. The germline gives CDR1 MGHRA, CDR2 YSYEKL. Residents of about two dozen US areas, aged roughly 18 to 89 years, made up the participants. The chain couples TRBV4-1 to TRBJ1-5; D may be TRBD1 (5 bases). The specimen was PBMCs or T cells enriched from blood (not recorded which). The receptor was isolated from a woman aged 30 to 39 who had recovered from COVID-19. The CDR3 protein is CASSQVPTEQPQHF. CDR3 sequence (DNA): TGCGCCAGCAGCCAAGTTCCGACAGAACAGCCCCAGCATTTT.